This T cell receptor beta chain was documented in a study of T cell repertoires in cytomegalovirus infection. This clonotype was counted many times. What it recognizes is unknown. This CDR3 comprises 18 residues. Trimming left V 2 bases short and J 1 base short, with 18 bases between. TCRdb analysed the reads with MiXCR anew, one entry per CDR3 protein. The sample lists some 57,000 distinct CDR3 sequences; approximately 36% were seen once. The receptor was derived from a human donor in good health (CMV status not recorded). Some clones in this sample may be carry-over from other donors' samples. Sequencing used PBMCs, sequenced either directly or after in vitro stimulation (not recorded which). The chain is built from TRBV12-3 or TRBV12-4 and TRBJ2-1, with D unresolved. CDR3 amino acids: CASSLIQAPGWSYNEQFF. DNA for the CDR3: TGTGCCAGCAGTTTAATCCAGGCCCCTGGGTGGTCCTACAATGAGCAGTTCTTC.